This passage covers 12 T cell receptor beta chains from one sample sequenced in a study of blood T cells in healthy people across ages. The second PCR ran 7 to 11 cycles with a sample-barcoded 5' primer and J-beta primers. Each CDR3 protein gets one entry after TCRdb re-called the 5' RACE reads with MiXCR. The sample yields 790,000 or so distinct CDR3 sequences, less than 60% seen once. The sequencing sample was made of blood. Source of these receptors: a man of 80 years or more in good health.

CDR3 loop: CASSKGGRTGAKNIQYF. CDR3 in DNA: TGTGCCAGCAGCAAAGGTGGAAGGACAGGAGCCAAAAACATTCAGTACTTC. V usage is TRBV21-1 and J usage is TRBJ2-4; TRBD1, as called in the table, went unchecked against the DNA. TRBV21-1 is flagged as a pseudogene. The CDR3 runs to 17 residues.

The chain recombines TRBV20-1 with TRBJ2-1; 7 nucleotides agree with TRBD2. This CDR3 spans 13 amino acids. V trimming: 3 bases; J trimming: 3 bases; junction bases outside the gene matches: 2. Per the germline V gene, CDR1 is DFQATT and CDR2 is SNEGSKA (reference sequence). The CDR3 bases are TGCAGTGCTAGGGGGGGGAACTACAATGAGCAGTTCTTC. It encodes CSARGGNYNEQFF.

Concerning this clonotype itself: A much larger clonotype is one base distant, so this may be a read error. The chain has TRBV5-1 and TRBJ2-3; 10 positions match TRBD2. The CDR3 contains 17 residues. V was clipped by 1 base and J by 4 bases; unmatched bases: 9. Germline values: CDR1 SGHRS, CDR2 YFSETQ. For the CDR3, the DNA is TGCGCCAGCAGCTTGACTAGCGGGAAGGTTGACGCAGATACGCAGTATTTT. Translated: CASSLTSGKVDADTQYF.

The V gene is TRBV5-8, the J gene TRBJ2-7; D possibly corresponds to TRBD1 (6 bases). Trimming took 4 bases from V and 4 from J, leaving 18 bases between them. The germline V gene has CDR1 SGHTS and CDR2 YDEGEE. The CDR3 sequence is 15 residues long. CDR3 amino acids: CASSLSRGTSYEQYF. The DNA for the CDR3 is TGTGCCAGCAGCCTGTCCAGGGGAACTTCTTACGAGCAGTACTTC.

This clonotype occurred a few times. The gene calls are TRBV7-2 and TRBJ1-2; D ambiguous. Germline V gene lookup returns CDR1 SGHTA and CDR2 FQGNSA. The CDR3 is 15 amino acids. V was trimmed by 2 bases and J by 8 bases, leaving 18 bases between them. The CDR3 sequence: CASSLNRGPRRGYTF. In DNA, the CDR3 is TGTGCCAGCAGCTTAAATCGAGGACCCCGGCGGGGCTACACCTTC.

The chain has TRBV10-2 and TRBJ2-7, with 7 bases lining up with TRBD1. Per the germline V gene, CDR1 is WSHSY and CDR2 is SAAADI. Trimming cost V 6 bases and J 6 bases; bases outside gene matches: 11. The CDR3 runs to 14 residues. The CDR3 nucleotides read TGCGCCAGCAGGACCGGGACAGTGGACCGCGAGCAGTACTTC. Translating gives CASRTGTVDREQYF.

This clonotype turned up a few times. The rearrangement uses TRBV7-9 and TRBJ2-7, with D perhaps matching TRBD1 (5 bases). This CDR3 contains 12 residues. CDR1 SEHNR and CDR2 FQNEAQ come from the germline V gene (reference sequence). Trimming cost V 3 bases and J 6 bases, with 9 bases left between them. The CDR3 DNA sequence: TGTGCCAGCAGCTTTGCAGGGATCGAGCAGTACTTC. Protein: CASSFAGIEQYF.

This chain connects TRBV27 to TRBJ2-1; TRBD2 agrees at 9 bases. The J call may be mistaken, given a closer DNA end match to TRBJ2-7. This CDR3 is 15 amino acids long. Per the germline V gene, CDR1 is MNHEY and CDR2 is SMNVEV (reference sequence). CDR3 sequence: CASSRFAGGLDEQYF. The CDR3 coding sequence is TGTGCCAGCAGTCGGTTTGCGGGAGGGCTGGACGAGCAGTACTTC.

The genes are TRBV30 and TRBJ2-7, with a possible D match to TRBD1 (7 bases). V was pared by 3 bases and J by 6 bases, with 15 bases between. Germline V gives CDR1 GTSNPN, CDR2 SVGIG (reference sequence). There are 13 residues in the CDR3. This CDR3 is CAWSVRQGGEQYF. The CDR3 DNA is TGTGCCTGGAGCGTAAGACAGGGAGGCGAGCAGTACTTC.

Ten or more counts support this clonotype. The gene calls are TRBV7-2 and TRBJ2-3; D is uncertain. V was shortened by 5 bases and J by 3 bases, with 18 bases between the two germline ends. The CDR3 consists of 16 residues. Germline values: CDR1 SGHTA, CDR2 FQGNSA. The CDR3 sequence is CASSGWHASETDTQYF. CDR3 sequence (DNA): TGTGCCAGCAGCGGATGGCACGCGAGCGAAACAGATACGCAGTATTTT.

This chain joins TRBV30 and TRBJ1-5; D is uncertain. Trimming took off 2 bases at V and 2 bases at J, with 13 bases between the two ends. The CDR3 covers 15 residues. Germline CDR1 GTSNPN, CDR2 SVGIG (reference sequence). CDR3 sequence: CAWSNWVDGNQPQHF. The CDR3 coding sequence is TGTGCCTGGAGTAATTGGGTCGACGGCAATCAGCCCCAGCATTTT.

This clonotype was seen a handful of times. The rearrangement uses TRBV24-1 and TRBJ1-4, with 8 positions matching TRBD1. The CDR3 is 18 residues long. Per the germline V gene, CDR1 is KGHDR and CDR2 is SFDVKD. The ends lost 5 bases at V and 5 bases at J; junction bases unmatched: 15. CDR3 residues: CATSGAGTGRLINEKLFF. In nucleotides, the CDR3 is TGTGCCACCAGTGGGGCCGGGACAGGACGCTTAATCAATGAAAAACTGTTTTTT.